Presented here are 28 T cell receptor beta chains from one specimen sequenced in a study of Ad26.COV2.S vaccination and SARS-CoV-2 variants. Treatment described: around 19 received Ad26.COV2.S at low or high dose, single or two shots; 5 received placebo; per-sample allocation not given. Each sample was drawn 63 days after the first injection (of vaccine or placebo). Assay used: immunoSEQ multiplex PCR; TCRdb lists only in-frame clones, some missing. The sample holds 330,000 or so clones; roughly 90% are singletons and the top ten take 5.5%. This sample comprised peripheral blood, obtained in a trial of Ad26.COV2.S vaccine versus placebo. The receptors come from a person aged 18-60 years who received the Ad26.COV2.S COVID-19 vaccine or a placebo.

The rearrangement joins TRBV30 to TRBJ1-2; D perhaps matches TRBD1 (5 bases). Germline V gene lookup returns CDR1 GTSNPN and CDR2 SVGIG (reference sequence). This CDR3 comprises 10 residues. CDR3 bases: TGTGCATCCAACAGGCCCCGCTACACCTTC. Residues: CASNRPRYTF.

CDR3: CASSVGTGTSGGFTDTQYF. DNA for the CDR3: TGTGCCAGCAGCGTAGGCACCGGGACTAGCGGAGGGTTCACAGATACGCAGTATTTT. J is TRBJ2-3 and V is TRBV9; 11 bases align to TRBD2. V trimming: 0 bases; J trimming: 2 bases; junction bases outside the gene matches: 11. Germline V CDR1 and CDR2: SGDLS, YYNGEE. The CDR3 sequence is 19 residues long.

The chain joins TRBV5-1 to TRBJ2-2; 7 bases fit TRBD2. V was pared by 1 base and J by 3 bases, with 0 bases of the junction left unmatched. The CDR3 loop spans 14 amino acids. CDR1 and CDR2 from the germline V gene are SGHRS and YFSETQ. The CDR3 spells CASSLRGDTGELFF. The CDR3 region has the DNA TGCGCCAGCAGCTTGCGGGGGGACACCGGGGAGCTGTTTTTT. Using reference TRBV5-1 and TRBJ2-2 for the parts outside the CDR3, the full variable domain is KAGVTQTPRYLIKTRGQQVTLSCSPISGHRSVSWYQQTPGQGLQFLFEYFSETQRNKGNFPGRFSGRQFSNSRSEMNVSTLELGDSALYLCASSLRGDTGELFFGEGSRLTVL.

The chain employs TRBV7-9 and TRBJ2-2, with a weak D call TRBD2 (6 bases). This CDR3 spans 16 amino acids. Germline V gene lookup returns CDR1 SEHNR and CDR2 FQNEAQ (reference sequence). Trimming pared 1 base from V and 5 bases from J, leaving 14 bases between. The CDR3 loop is CASSLGGASATGELFF. The CDR3 nucleotides are TGTGCCAGCAGCTTAGGAGGGGCTAGCGCGACCGGGGAGCTGTTTTTT.

J is TRBJ2-3 and V is TRBV9; 7 nucleotides align to TRBD2. The length of the CDR3 is 16 residues. J lost 5 bases, V lost 0 bases, and 9 bases had no gene match. Germline CDR1 SGDLS, CDR2 YYNGEE. The CDR3 sequence: CASSVGSSGKVDTQYF. In DNA form, the CDR3 reads TGTGCCAGCAGCGTAGGGTCTAGCGGAAAAGTAGATACGCAGTATTTT.

This chain links TRBV6-2 or TRBV6-3 with TRBJ2-1, with 10 positions matching TRBD1. The CDR3 extends over 16 amino acids. The germline gives CDR1 MNHEY, CDR2 SVGEGT. V lost 2 bases to trimming and J lost 8 bases; unmatched junction nucleotides: 9. The CDR3 loop reads CASSYSGTGVLDEQFF. CDR3 coding DNA: TGTGCCAGCAGTTACAGTGGGACAGGGGTCTTGGATGAGCAGTTCTTC.

This chain uses TRBV6-6 with TRBJ1-4; maybe TRBD1 (6 bases). Trimming pared 2 bases from V and 8 bases from J, leaving 12 bases between. In germline, CDR1 is MNHNY, CDR2 SVGAGI (reference sequence). This CDR3 region has 14 residues. CDR3 DNA: TGTGCCAGCAGTTACGGACAGCGGAGAGAAAAACTGTTTTTT. It yields the protein CASSYGQRREKLFF.

The chain joins TRBV6-2 or TRBV6-3 to TRBJ2-2; D perhaps matches TRBD1 (5 bases). This CDR3 is 18 amino acids long. Trimming shortened V by 6 bases and J by 1 base, and 21 bases separated the two germline ends. Germline CDR1 reads MNHEY; CDR2 reads SVGEGT. The CDR3 region is CASSPYLTKGRNTGELFF. The CDR3 bases are TGTGCCAGCAGCCCGTACCTCACCAAGGGGCGGAACACCGGGGAGCTGTTTTTT.

The chain combines TRBV10-3 with TRBJ1-2, with TRBD1 matching over 11 bases. Trimming took 6 bases from V and 4 from J; bases not matched to a gene: 4. The germline V gene encodes CDR1 ENHRY and CDR2 SYGVKD. CDR3 size: 14 residues. Written as DNA, the CDR3 is TGTGCCATCAGCGGGACAGGGGGTTCCTATGGCTACACCTTC. This gives the protein CAISGTGGSYGYTF.

The chain has TRBV2 and TRBJ2-3; D is uncertain. The CDR3 is made up of 14 amino acids. The V gene's germline CDR1 is SNHLY and CDR2 FYNNEI. The V end was cut by 1 base, the J end by 0 bases, with 5 bases between. CDR3 region: CASSEGSSTDTQYF. CDR3 nucleotide sequence: TGTGCCAGCAGTGAAGGATCCAGCACAGATACGCAGTATTTT.

This clone has just one count. The gene calls are TRBV6-6 and TRBJ2-3; the D gene could be TRBD1 or TRBD2 (6 bases each). Between the trimmed V and J ends, which lost 5 bases and 2 bases, there was a span of 17 bases. There are 16 residues in the CDR3. The germline gives CDR1 MNHNY, CDR2 SVGAGI (reference sequence). This CDR3 reads CASSPPPGAFTDTQYF. CDR3 bases: TGTGCCAGCAGTCCCCCCCCGGGGGCATTCACAGATACGCAGTATTTT.

The chain carries TRBV27 and TRBJ1-1; TRBD1 might be the D (5 bases). This CDR3 is built from 13 residues. V lost 5 bases to trimming and J lost 2 bases, with 9 bases between them. Germline assignment: CDR1 MNHEY and CDR2 SMNVEV (reference sequence). The CDR3 DNA is TGTGCCAGCAGTCTAGGGGCCAACACTGAAGCTTTCTTT. Translating gives CASSLGANTEAFF.

The CDR3 DNA reads TGCGCCAGCAGCTCGGGACAGTACTATGGCTACACCTTC. The encoded protein is CASSSGQYYGYTF. V gene TRBV10-2 combines with J gene TRBJ1-2; 7 positions agree with TRBD1. J gave up 3 bases and V 6 bases, and 4 bases lay outside the gene matches. The germline V gene has CDR1 WSHSY and CDR2 SAAADI. CDR3 size: 13 residues.

This chain uses TRBV5-1 with TRBJ2-6, with D possibly being TRBD1 or TRBD2 (5 bases each). The CDR3 totals 17 residues. CDR1 is SGHRS and CDR2 is YFSETQ in the germline V gene. Trimming took off 0 bases at V and 0 bases at J, with 10 bases between the two ends. The CDR3 DNA is TGCGCCAGCAGCTTGGGGGACGTACCCTCTGGGGCCAACGTCCTGACTTTC. Translated: CASSLGDVPSGANVLTF.

The rearrangement uses TRBV6-2 or TRBV6-3 and TRBJ2-4; D may be TRBD1 (5 bases). The CDR3 sequence is 14 residues long. Germline lookup yields CDR1 MNHEY and CDR2 SVGEGT. Deletions cut 6 bases from V and 7 bases from J, with 16 bases between. Here the CDR3 reads CASSPLQGRNIQYF. CDR3 coding DNA: TGTGCCAGCAGCCCCTTGCAGGGTAGGAACATTCAGTACTTC.

CDR3: CASSWESSYGYTF. In DNA, the CDR3 is TGTGCCAGCAGTTGGGAGAGCAGCTATGGCTACACCTTC. The rearrangement joins TRBV12-3 or TRBV12-4 to TRBJ1-2, with D hard to call. Trimming stripped 4 bases from V and 4 bases from J, with 10 bases between. The CDR3 spans 13 residues.

The chain has TRBV4-1 and TRBJ2-3, with 10 positions matching TRBD2. There are 18 residues in the CDR3. Germline CDR1 reads MGHRA; CDR2 reads YSYEKL. V shed 0 bases and J 5 bases; nucleotides not matched to a gene: 11. The CDR3 coding sequence is TGCGCCAGCAGCCAAGATGAAGAGACTAGCGGGCCCCTAGATACGCAGTATTTT. Its protein is CASSQDEETSGPLDTQYF.

This rearrangement joins TRBV3-1 (or the pseudogene TRBV3-2) to TRBJ1-4; D ambiguous. The V gene's germline CDR1 is LGHDT and CDR2 YNNKEL (reference sequence). The CDR3 length is 11 residues. Trimming stripped 5 bases from V and 9 bases from J, with 7 bases between. CDR3 region: CASSFGKKLFF. In DNA form, the CDR3 reads TGTGCCAGCAGCTTCGGGAAAAAACTGTTTTTT.

This chain links TRBV3-1 (or the pseudogene TRBV3-2) with TRBJ1-3; D might be TRBD1 (5 bases). V was trimmed by 4 bases and J by 2 bases, leaving 12 bases between them. CDR1 is LGHDT, CDR2 YNNKEL, per germline (reference sequence). The CDR3 is 15 amino acids. The CDR3 DNA follows: TGTGCCAGCAGCCTCATCGGGGGAGCTGGAAACACCATATATTTT. This translates into CASSLIGGAGNTIYF.

V is TRBV30 and J is TRBJ1-1; TRBD1 might be the D (6 bases). There are 18 residues in the CDR3. Germline values: CDR1 GTSNPN, CDR2 SVGIG (reference sequence). Trimming took 4 bases from V and 4 from J, leaving 28 bases between them. The CDR3 bases are TGTGCCTGGAACTCGGACAGAACCAGAGGATCTATCAGCACTGAAGCTTTCTTT. This codes for CAWNSDRTRGSISTEAFF.

The CDR3 loop reads CASSLSVTVLNTEAFF. DNA of the CDR3: TGTGCCAGCAGTTTATCGGTAACAGTCTTGAACACTGAAGCTTTCTTT. The chain is built from TRBV28 and TRBJ1-1; D remains ambiguous. This CDR3 has 16 amino acids. Germline V gives CDR1 MDHEN, CDR2 SYDVKM. V shed 1 base and J shed 0 bases, with 12 bases lying between them.

V usage is TRBV7-3 and J usage is TRBJ2-3; 8 positions agree with TRBD2. This CDR3 comprises 14 residues. V lost 3 bases, J lost 3 bases, and 2 bases stayed unmatched. Germline-derived CDR1 and CDR2 are SGHTA and FQGTGA. The CDR3, as DNA: TGTGCCAGCAGCTTGAGCGGGAGTACAGATACGCAGTATTTT. This gives the protein CASSLSGSTDTQYF.

This chain links TRBV5-4 with TRBJ1-4; possible D gene TRBD1, 5 bases. The CDR3 covers 16 residues. With 4 bases removed from V and 3 bases from J, the gap between germline ends came to 16 bases. CDR1 and CDR2 (germline): SGHNT, YYREEE (reference sequence). The CDR3 region is CASSPGGERPNEKLFF. DNA of the CDR3: TGTGCCAGCAGCCCCGGGGGGGAACGGCCTAATGAAAAACTGTTTTTT.

The rearrangement uses TRBV30 and TRBJ1-2; 7 nucleotides align to TRBD1. There are 12 residues in the CDR3. Germline CDR1 reads GTSNPN; CDR2 reads SVGIG (reference sequence). The V gene end was trimmed by 4 bases and the J gene end by 4 bases; junction bases not matched to a gene: 3. CDR3 nucleotides: TGTGCCTGGAACAGGGGTGGCTATGGCTACACCTTC. Its translation is CAWNRGGYGYTF.

The chain employs TRBV5-4 and TRBJ2-3; possibly TRBD2 for D (6 bases). Germline loops: CDR1 SGHNT, CDR2 YYREEE (reference sequence). The V end lost 4 bases, the J end lost 0 bases, and 24 bases lay between the germline ends. The CDR3 is 19 residues long. CDR3 nucleotide sequence: TGTGCCAGCAGCGAAGAGCCCGGGAGCTACCAGTCTAGCACAGATACGCAGTATTTT. Its translation: CASSEEPGSYQSSTDTQYF.

This clone was recorded only once. The genes are TRBV6-5 and TRBJ1-2, with D possibly TRBD1 on 6 matching bases. CDR1 MNHEY and CDR2 SVGAGI come from the germline V gene. This CDR3 comprises 15 residues. The V gene lost 2 bases and the J gene lost 0 bases, with 10 bases spanning the gap. CDR3 nucleotides: TGTGCCAGCAGTTACGGGAACAGGGCTAACTATGGCTACACCTTC. It translates to CASSYGNRANYGYTF.

The rearrangement uses TRBV10-3 and TRBJ2-6; the D call may be TRBD1 or TRBD2 (5 bases each). The CDR3 covers 16 residues. The germline CDR1 and CDR2 sequences are ENHRY and SYGVKD. The germline V and J ends were trimmed by 6 bases and 0 bases, with 12 bases remaining between them. The CDR3 bases are TGTGCCATCAGGGGGGATGGTAGCTCTGGGGCCAACGTCCTGACTTTC. It translates to CAIRGDGSSGANVLTF.

The table lists this clone with a few counts. The chain combines TRBV6-6 with TRBJ2-6, with TRBD1 matching over 8 bases. CDR1 and CDR2 (germline): MNHNY, SVGAGI (reference sequence). Losses at the gene ends were 6 bases for V and 2 bases for J; bases not matched to a gene: 3. CDR3 length: 15 amino acids. This chain's CDR3 is CASSDRGTGANVLTF. CDR3 in DNA: TGTGCCAGCAGCGACAGGGGTACTGGGGCCAACGTCCTGACTTTC.